This TCR beta chain is drawn from a study of regulatory T cells in long-lasting Graves disease. Study findings and constraints: Clonotypes that were public and shared totalled some 2,900 in persistent patients versus 750 to 1,000 in new patients.

From germline, CDR1 is SGHAT and CDR2 FQNNGV. The CDR3 spans 12 residues. This clonotype was observed a few times. Its antigen is not known. A much larger clone lies one base from this, so it may be a read error. The time point denotes: newly diagnosed GD, antithyroid drugs for less than 3 months. Extracted RNA from PBMCs served as the source of the TCR library. American Thyroid Association guidelines defined Graves' disease diagnosis. iRepertoire HTBI primers and Arm-PCR of CDR3 regions built TCR beta libraries. TCRdb re-called the multiplex PCR reads with MiXCR, one entry per CDR3 protein. The data show more than 450,000 distinct CDR3 sequences, with around 13% seen just once and about 8.9% held by the top ten. This sample was shared with a second study, whose subject was T cells in Graves' hyperthyroidism and ophthalmopathy. As that study records: Through a model of 13 V-J features, ophthalmopathy was separated from stable hyperthyroidism.

The TCR originated in a woman aged 30 to 39 with Graves disease. Sequenced here: peripheral blood mononuclear cells (PBMCs), sampled at new diagnosis, from a patient treated with antithyroid drugs. The V gene is TRBV11-2, the J gene TRBJ1-1; D not certain. CDR3 coding DNA: TGTGCCGGCAGCTTCTTTGTGCAGGAAGCTTTCTTT. Amino acids: CAGSFFVQEAFF.